This T cell receptor (beta chain) was sequenced for a study of T cell responses to AZD1222 COVID-19 vaccine. The CDR3 is made up of 14 amino acids. Trimming shortened V by 4 bases and J by 4 bases, and 11 bases separated the two germline ends. Per germline, CDR1 LGHDT and CDR2 YNNKEL (reference sequence). Using immunoSEQ multiplex PCR, the repertoire was profiled, and TCRdb retains in-frame clones only, with some absent. The sample lists 80,000 to 100,000 clones; about 83% were seen once. The sample here was peripheral blood, taken 28 days after the second AZD1222 dose. This clonotype was sampled from an adult who received the AZD1222 COVID-19 vaccine. The rearrangement joins TRBV3-1 (or the pseudogene TRBV3-2) to TRBJ1-3; D is undetermined. The CDR3 loop reads CASSPNFIGNTIYF. The CDR3 DNA reads as TGTGCCAGCAGCCCGAACTTCATCGGAAACACCATATATTTT.